This T cell receptor beta chain was documented in a study of metastatic and nonmetastatic thyroid tumors. This clone has just a few counts. Its matching antigen is unknown. As processed by the authors: In papillary thyroid cancer, a distant-metastasis classifier was built using CDR3 differences across clinicopathological groups. TCRdb re-called the PCR reads with MiXCR. None of the V and J calls come from the authors' own analysis; TCRdb made them. Of 43,000 or so clones listed, 4% are singletons. All patients reached thyroid surgery having received no treatment beforehand. CDR3 length equals 16 residues. J gave up 5 bases and V 2 bases, and 11 bases lay outside the gene matches. Per the germline V gene, CDR1 is MNHEY and CDR2 is SVGEGT. General observations from the study: For both blood and tumor, malignant thyroid tumors reportedly showed significantly higher TCR beta diversity than benign nodules did.

This rearrangement joins TRBV6-2 or TRBV6-3 to TRBJ1-2; TRBD1 matches 7 bases. This TCR derives from a female donor with papillary thyroid cancer or a benign thyroid nodule (not recorded which). Some clones in this sample may be carry-over from other donors' samples. Sequencing was performed on blood. CDR3 protein: CASSYAGAGGVYGYTF. The CDR3 nucleotides are TGTGCCAGCAGTTACGCTGGGGCAGGGGGGGTTTATGGCTACACCTTC.